The 11 T cell receptor beta chains below come from one sample, sequenced in a study of cytomegalovirus exposure and HLA in healthy donors (TCRdb year 2017). Libraries were constructed by the immunoSEQ multiplex PCR assay. Not all clones reach the TCRdb copy of this immuneACCESS table, which keeps in-frame sequences only. Checked studies attribute under half of the gap to unresolved V genes and leave the rest unexplained. Within this sample are 130,000 or so clones, with approximately 89% of them counted one time only. The ten top clones hold 3% to 4% of the sample. The source material was PBMCs. The receptor set was obtained from a man aged 25 to 40 in good health and CMV-seronegative.

V usage is TRBV27 and J usage is TRBJ1-2; 7 positions match TRBD1. There are 14 residues in the CDR3. Looked up from germline, CDR1 is MNHEY and CDR2 is SMNVEV (reference sequence). V was pared by 3 bases and J by 5 bases, with 6 bases of the junction left unmatched. The CDR3 region is CASSFGAGGYGYTF. CDR3 DNA sequence: TGTGCCAGCAGTTTTGGGGCAGGGGGATATGGCTACACCTTC.

The genes are TRBV19 and TRBJ1-1, with TRBD1 as a possible D gene (6 bases). There are 14 residues in the CDR3. V shed 7 bases and J shed 2 bases, with 14 bases lying between them. Germline CDR1 and CDR2: LNHDA and SQIVND (reference sequence). CDR3 in amino acids: CASNARGINTEAFF. The CDR3 DNA is TGTGCCAGTAACGCCAGGGGAATAAACACTGAAGCTTTCTTT.

The chain combines TRBV15 with TRBJ2-7; D uncertain. V lost 0 bases and J 3 bases, leaving 9 bases between the germline ends. This CDR3 is 14 amino acids long. The germline CDR1 and CDR2 sequences are LNHNV and YYDKDF (reference sequence). The CDR3: CATSRDRLLYEQYF. In DNA, the CDR3 is TGTGCCACCAGCAGAGACAGACTCCTCTACGAGCAGTACTTC.

The V call is TRBV9, the J call TRBJ1-2, with D possibly being TRBD1 (6 bases). This CDR3 comprises 14 residues. Germline V gene lookup returns CDR1 SGDLS and CDR2 YYNGEE. Trimming took 6 bases from V and 8 from J, leaving 20 bases between them. The CDR3, as DNA: TGTGCCAGCACCCACCGAGAGGGGGTGGGAGGCTACACCTTC. Protein sequence: CASTHREGVGGYTF.

The chain joins TRBV7-9 to TRBJ1-2, with TRBD1 matching over 7 bases. Germline lookup yields CDR1 SEHNR and CDR2 FQNEAQ (reference sequence). V lost 8 bases, J lost 4 bases, and 16 bases stayed unmatched. The CDR3 sequence is 16 residues long. The CDR3 spells CASRSTRTGTVYGYTF. In DNA form, the CDR3 reads TGTGCCAGCCGCTCCACCCGTACCGGGACAGTCTATGGCTACACCTTC.

This clone was found a few times. The chain recombines TRBV19 with TRBJ2-7, with 9 bases fitting TRBD2. This CDR3 is built from 15 residues. From germline, CDR1 is LNHDA and CDR2 SQIVND (reference sequence). The V segment lost 6 bases and the J segment 1 base; nucleotides outside the gene matches: 7. CDR3 coding DNA: TGTGCCAGTAGCATAATGACTAGCGGTTCCTACGAGCAGTACTTC. The encoded protein is CASSIMTSGSYEQYF. The whole variable domain, filled in from reference TRBV19 and TRBJ2-7, reads DGGITQSPKYLFRKEGQNVTLSCEQNLNHDAMYWYRQDPGQGLRLIYYSQIVNDFQKGDIAEGYSVSREKKESFPLTVTSAQKNPTAFYLCASSIMTSGSYEQYFGPGTRLTVT.

The chain combines TRBV6-6 with TRBJ2-7; possibly TRBD1 for D (5 bases). The CDR3 is 14 residues long. The V gene's germline CDR1 is MNHNY and CDR2 SVGAGI (reference sequence). V lost 6 bases, J lost 2 bases, and 14 bases lay in between. This CDR3 reads CASSYAPGTYEQYF. The CDR3 DNA reads TGTGCCAGCAGCTACGCCCCAGGGACCTACGAGCAGTACTTC.

Comments on this clone: The junction differs from germline at one of its ends, possibly a read error. The chain couples TRBV19 to TRBJ2-6; TRBD1 agrees at 9 bases. The germline CDR1 and CDR2 sequences are LNHDA and SQIVND (reference sequence). This CDR3 has 16 amino acids. CDR3 sequence (DNA): TGTGCCAGTGGTATACAGGGGGCCCCTGGGGCCAACGTCCTGACTTTC. Translated, it gives CASGIQGAPGANVLTF.

This clone was counted between two and nine times. The chain employs TRBV10-3 and TRBJ2-7, with 10 nucleotides matching TRBD1. Unmatched junction bases numbered 2, after V lost 0 bases and J lost 3 bases. Germline values: CDR1 ENHRY, CDR2 SYGVKD. This CDR3 has 15 amino acids. In DNA, the CDR3 is TGTGCCATCAGTGAGTCGGGACAGGGGATCTACGAGCAGTACTTC. It yields the protein CAISESGQGIYEQYF.

This clone has just one count. CDR3 sequence: CASSIQEGNTEAFF. In DNA, the CDR3 is TGTGCCAGTAGTATACAGGAGGGGAACACTGAAGCTTTCTTT. This chain joins TRBV19 and TRBJ1-1; D not certain. Germline loops: CDR1 LNHDA, CDR2 SQIVND (reference sequence). CDR3 length equals 14 residues. Trimming stripped 2 bases from V and 1 base from J, with 8 bases between.

V usage is TRBV4-2 and J usage is TRBJ1-4; the D is unclear. The CDR3 has 16 amino acids. Germline V CDR1 and CDR2: LGHNA, YNFKEQ. V lost 2 bases, J lost 0 bases, and 10 bases lay in between. CDR3 sequence reads: CASSQRTPPTNEKLFF. CDR3 coding DNA: TGTGCCAGCAGCCAACGTACACCCCCAACTAATGAAAAACTGTTTTTT.